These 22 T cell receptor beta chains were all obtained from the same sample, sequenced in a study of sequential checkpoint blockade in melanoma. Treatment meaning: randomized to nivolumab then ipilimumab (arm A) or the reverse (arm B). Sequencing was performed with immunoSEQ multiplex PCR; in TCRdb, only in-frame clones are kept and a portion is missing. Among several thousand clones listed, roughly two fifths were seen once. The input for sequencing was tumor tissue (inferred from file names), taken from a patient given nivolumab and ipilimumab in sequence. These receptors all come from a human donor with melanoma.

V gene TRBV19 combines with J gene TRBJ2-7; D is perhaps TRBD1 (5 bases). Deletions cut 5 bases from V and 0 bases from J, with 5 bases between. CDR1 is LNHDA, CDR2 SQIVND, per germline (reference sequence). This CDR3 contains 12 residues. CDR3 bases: TGTGCCAGTAGTGACAGCTCCTACGAGCAGTACTTC. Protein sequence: CASSDSSYEQYF.

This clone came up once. CDR3 region: CASQKEHSTDTQYF. The CDR3 coding sequence is TGCGCCAGCCAAAAGGAGCATAGCACAGATACGCAGTATTTT. The rearrangement links TRBV10-2 to TRBJ2-3; D not certain. The CDR3 spans 14 residues. Trimming removed 8 bases from V and 0 bases from J, with 12 bases in between. Germline CDR1 reads WSHSY; CDR2 reads SAAADI.

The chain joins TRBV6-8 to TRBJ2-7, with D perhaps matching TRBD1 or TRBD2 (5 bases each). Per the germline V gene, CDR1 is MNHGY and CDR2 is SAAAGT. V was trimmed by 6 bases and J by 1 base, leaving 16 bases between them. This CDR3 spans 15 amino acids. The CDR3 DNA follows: TGTGCCAGCAGGCGGAATCGGGACGGATCCTACGAGCAGTACTTC. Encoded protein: CASRRNRDGSYEQYF.

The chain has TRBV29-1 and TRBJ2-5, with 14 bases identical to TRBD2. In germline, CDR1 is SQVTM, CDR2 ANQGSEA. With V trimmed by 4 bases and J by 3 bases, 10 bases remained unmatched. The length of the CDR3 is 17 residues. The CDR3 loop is CSVAPGRGLAGEETQYF. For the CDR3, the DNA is TGCAGCGTTGCTCCAGGGAGGGGACTAGCGGGAGAAGAGACCCAGTACTTC.

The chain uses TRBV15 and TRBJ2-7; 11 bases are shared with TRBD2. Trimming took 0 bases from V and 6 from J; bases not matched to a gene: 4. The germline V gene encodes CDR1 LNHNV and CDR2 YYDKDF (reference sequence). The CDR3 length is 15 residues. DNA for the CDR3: TGTGCCACCAGCAGAGAGGGACTAGCGGCCGGCGAGCAGTACTTC. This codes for CATSREGLAAGEQYF.

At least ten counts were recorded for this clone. The CDR3 here is CASSTTSGTYNEQFF. DNA for the CDR3: TGTGCCAGCAGCACGACTAGCGGGACTTACAATGAGCAGTTCTTC. V gene TRBV7-4 combines with J gene TRBJ2-1, with 11 bases that match TRBD2. The V and J ends lost 5 bases and 4 bases, in that order; junction bases with no gene match: 4. This CDR3 contains 15 residues. Germline values: CDR1 SGHVT, CDR2 SQSDAQ.

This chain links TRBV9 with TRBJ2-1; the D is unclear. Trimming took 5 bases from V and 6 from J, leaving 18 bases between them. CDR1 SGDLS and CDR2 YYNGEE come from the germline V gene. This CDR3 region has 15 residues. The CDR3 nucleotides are TGTGCCAGCAGTGATAAGAGAGTCGGGTCCAATGAGCAGTTCTTC. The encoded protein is CASSDKRVGSNEQFF.

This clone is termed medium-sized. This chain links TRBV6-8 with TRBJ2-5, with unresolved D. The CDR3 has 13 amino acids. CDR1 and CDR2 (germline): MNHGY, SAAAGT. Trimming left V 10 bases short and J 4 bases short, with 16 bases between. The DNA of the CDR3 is TGTGCCATAAGCGCCTCGCTGGGAGAGACCCAGTACTTC. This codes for CAISASLGETQYF.

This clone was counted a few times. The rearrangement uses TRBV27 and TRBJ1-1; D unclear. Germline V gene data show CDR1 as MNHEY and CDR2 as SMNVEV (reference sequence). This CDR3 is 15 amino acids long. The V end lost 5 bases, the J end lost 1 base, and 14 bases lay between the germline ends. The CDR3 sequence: CASSPRQWSNTEAFF. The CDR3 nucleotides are TGTGCCAGCAGTCCCCGTCAGTGGTCGAACACTGAAGCTTTCTTT.

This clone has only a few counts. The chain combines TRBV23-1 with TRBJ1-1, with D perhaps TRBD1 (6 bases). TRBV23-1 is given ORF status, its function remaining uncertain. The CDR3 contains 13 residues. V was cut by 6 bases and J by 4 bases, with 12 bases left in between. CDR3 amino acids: CASSSGQFTEAFF. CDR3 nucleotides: TGCGCCAGCAGCTCGGGACAATTCACTGAAGCTTTCTTT.

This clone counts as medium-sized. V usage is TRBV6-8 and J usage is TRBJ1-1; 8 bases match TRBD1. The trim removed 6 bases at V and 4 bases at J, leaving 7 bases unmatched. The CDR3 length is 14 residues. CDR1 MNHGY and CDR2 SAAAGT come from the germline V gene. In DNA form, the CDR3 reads TGTGCCAGCAGCCGACAGGGGAGTGTCACTGAAGCTTTCTTT. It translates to CASSRQGSVTEAFF.

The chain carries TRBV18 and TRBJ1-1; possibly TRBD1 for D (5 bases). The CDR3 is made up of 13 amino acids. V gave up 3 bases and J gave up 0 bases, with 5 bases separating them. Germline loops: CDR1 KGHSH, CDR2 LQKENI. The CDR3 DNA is TGTGCCAGCTCACCCAGGGTGAACACTGAAGCTTTCTTT. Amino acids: CASSPRVNTEAFF.

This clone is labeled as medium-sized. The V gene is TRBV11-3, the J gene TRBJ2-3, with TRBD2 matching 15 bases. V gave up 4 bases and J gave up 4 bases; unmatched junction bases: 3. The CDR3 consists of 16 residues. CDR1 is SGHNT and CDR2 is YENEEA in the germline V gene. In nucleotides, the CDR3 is TGTGCCAGCAGCTCGGGACTAGCGGGAGGTTCAGATACGCAGTATTTT. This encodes CASSSGLAGGSDTQYF.

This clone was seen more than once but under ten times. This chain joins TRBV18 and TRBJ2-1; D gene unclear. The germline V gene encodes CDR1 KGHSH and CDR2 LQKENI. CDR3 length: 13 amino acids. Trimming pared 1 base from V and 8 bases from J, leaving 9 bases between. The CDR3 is CASSPRLVDEQFF. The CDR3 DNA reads TGTGCCAGCTCACCACGGCTAGTCGATGAGCAGTTCTTC. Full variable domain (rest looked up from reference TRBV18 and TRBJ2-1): NAGVMQNPRHLVRRRGQEARLRCSPMKGHSHVYWYRQLPEEGLKFMVYLQKENIIDESGMPKERFSAEFPKEGPSILRIQQVVRGDSAAYFCASSPRLVDEQFFGPGTRLTVL.

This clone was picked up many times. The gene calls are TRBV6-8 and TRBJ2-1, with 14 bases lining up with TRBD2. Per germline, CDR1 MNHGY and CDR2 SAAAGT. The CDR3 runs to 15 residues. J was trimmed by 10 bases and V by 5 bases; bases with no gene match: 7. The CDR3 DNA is TGTGCCAGCAGTAAGACTAGCGGGAGGGCCCCCGAGCAGTTCTTC. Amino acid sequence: CASSKTSGRAPEQFF.

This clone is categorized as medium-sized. CDR3 sequence: CASSRTSGSLYNEQFF. The CDR3 region has the DNA TGTGCCAGCAGCAGGACTAGCGGGAGTCTCTACAATGAGCAGTTCTTC. The genes are TRBV11-3 and TRBJ2-1; 13 bases agree with TRBD2. The CDR3 is made up of 16 amino acids. J gave up 3 bases and V 5 bases, and 4 bases lay outside the gene matches. Germline-derived CDR1 and CDR2 are SGHNT and YENEEA.

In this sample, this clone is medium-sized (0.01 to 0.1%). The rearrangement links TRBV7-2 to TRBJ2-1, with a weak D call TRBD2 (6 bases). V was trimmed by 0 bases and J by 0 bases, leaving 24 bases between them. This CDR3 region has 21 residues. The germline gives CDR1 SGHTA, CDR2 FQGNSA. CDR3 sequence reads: CASSLAIPWRESPGSYNEQFF. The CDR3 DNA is TGTGCCAGCAGCTTAGCCATACCCTGGCGGGAATCCCCGGGCTCCTACAATGAGCAGTTCTTC.

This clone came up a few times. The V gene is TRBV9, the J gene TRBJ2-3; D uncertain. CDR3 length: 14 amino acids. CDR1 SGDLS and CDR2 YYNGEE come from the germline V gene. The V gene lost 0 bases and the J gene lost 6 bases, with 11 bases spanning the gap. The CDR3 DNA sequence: TGTGCCAGCAGCGTAGGGGCCGATTGGGATACGCAGTATTTT. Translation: CASSVGADWDTQYF.

For the CDR3, the DNA is TGTGCCTGGACCGGGACAGGGAATCAGCCCCAGCATTTT. Its protein is CAWTGTGNQPQHF. V gene TRBV30 combines with J gene TRBJ1-5; 9 bases are a match to TRBD1. V shed 4 bases, J shed 4 bases, and the junction held 2 bases outside the gene matches. The length of the CDR3 is 13 residues. Germline assignment: CDR1 GTSNPN and CDR2 SVGIG (reference sequence).

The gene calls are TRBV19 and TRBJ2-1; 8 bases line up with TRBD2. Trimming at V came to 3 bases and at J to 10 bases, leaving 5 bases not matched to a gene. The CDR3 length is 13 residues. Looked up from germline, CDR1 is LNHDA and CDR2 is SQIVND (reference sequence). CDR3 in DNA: TGTGCCAGTAGTATGGGACTAGGTTTCGAGCAGTTCTTC. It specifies CASSMGLGFEQFF.

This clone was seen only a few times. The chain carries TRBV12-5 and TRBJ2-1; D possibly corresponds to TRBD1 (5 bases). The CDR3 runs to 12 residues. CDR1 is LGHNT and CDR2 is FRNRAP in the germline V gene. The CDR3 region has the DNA TGTGCCAGCCTGGGGCCCAGTCGAGAGCAGTTCTTC. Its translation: CASLGPSREQFF. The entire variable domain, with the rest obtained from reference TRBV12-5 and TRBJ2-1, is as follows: DARVTQTPRHKVTEMGQEVTMRCQPILGHNTVFWYRQTMMQGLELLAYFRNRAPLDDSGMPKDRFSAEMPDATLATLKIQPSEPRDSAVYFCASLGPSREQFFGPGTRLTVL.

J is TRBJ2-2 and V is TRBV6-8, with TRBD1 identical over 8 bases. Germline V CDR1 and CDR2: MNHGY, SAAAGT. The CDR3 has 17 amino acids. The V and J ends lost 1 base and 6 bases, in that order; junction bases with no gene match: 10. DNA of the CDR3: TGTGCCAGCAGTTACTATGGGGGCAGGGGGCAGGCCGGGGAGCTGTTTTTT. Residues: CASSYYGGRGQAGELFF.